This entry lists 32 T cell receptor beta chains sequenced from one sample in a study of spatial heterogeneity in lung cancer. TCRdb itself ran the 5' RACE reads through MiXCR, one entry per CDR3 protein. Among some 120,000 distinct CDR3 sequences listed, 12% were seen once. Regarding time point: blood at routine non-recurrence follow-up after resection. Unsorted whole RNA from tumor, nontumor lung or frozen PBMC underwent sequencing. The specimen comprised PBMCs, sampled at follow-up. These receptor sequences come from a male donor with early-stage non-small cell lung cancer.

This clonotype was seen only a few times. CDR3 sequence: CASSSAGLHTQYF. The CDR3 coding sequence is TGTGCCAGCAGCTCCGCAGGGCTACATACGCAGTATTTT. The chain links TRBV7-9 to TRBJ2-3; tentatively, D is TRBD1 (5 bases). The CDR3 has 13 amino acids. The V gene's germline CDR1 is SEHNR and CDR2 FQNEAQ (reference sequence). V was clipped by 4 bases and J by 7 bases, with 12 bases between them.

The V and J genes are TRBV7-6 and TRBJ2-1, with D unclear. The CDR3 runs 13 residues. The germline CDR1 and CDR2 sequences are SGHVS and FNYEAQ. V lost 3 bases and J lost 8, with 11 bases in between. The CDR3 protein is CASSLTESHEQFF. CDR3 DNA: TGTGCCAGCAGCTTGACGGAGTCCCATGAGCAGTTCTTC.

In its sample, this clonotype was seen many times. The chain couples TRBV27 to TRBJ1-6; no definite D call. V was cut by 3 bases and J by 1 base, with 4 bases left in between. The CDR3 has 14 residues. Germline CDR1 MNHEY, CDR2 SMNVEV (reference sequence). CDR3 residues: CASSFSSYNSPLHF. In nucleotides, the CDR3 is TGTGCCAGCAGTTTCAGTTCCTATAATTCACCCCTCCACTTT.

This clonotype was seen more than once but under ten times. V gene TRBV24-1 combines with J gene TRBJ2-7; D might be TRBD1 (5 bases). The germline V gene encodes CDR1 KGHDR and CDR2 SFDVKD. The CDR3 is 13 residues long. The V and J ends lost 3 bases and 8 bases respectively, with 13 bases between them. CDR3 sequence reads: CATSDPVKGKQYF. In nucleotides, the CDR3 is TGTGCCACCAGTGATCCTGTGAAGGGGAAGCAGTACTTC.

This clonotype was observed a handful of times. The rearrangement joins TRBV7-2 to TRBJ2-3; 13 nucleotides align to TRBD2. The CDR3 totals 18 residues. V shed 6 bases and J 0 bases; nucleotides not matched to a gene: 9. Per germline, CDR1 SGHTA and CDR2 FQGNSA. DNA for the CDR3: TGTGCCAGCAGTTCCGGGACTAGCGGGGCTCGGAGCACAGATACGCAGTATTTT. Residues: CASSSGTSGARSTDTQYF.

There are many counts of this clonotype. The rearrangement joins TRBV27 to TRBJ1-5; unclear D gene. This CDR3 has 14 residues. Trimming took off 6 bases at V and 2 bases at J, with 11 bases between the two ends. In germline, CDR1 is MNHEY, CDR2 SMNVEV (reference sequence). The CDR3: CASSPGWGNQPQHF. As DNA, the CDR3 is TGTGCCAGCAGCCCAGGTTGGGGCAATCAGCCCCAGCATTTT.

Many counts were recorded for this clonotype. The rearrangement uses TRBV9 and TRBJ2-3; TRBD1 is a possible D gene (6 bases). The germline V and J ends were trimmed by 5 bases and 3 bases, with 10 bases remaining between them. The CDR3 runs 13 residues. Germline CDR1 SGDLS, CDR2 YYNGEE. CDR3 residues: CASRRGGTDTQYF. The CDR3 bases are TGTGCCAGCAGAAGAGGGGGAACAGATACGCAGTATTTT. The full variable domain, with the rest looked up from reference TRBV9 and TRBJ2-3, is DSGVTQTPKHLITATGQRVTLRCSPRSGDLSVYWYQQSLDQGLQFLIQYYNGEERAKGNILERFSAQQFPDLHSELNLSSLELGDSALYFCASRRGGTDTQYFGPGTRLTVL.

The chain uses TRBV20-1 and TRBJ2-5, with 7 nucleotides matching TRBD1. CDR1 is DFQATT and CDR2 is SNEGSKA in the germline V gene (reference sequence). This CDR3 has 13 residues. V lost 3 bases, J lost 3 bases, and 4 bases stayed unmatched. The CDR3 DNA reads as TGCAGTGCTAGGGGGACAGCCAAAGAGACCCAGTACTTC. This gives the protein CSARGTAKETQYF.

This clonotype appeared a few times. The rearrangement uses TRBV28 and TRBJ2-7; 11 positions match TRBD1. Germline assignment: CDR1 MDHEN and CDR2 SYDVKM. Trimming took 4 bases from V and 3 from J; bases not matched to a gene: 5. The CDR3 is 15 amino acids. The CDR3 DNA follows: TGTGCCAGCAGTTCGGGGACAGGGGGGCGCTACGAGCAGTACTTC. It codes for CASSSGTGGRYEQYF.

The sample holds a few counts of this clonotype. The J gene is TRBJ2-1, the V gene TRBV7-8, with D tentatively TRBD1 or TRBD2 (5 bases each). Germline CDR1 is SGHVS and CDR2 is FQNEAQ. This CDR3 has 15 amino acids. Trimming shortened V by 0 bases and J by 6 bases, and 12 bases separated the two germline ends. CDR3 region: CASSLARGEGNEQFF. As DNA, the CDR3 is TGTGCCAGCAGCTTAGCTCGGGGCGAAGGCAATGAGCAGTTCTTC. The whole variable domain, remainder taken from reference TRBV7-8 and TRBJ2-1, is GAGVSQSPRYKVAKRGQDVALRCDPISGHVSLFWYQQALGQGPEFLTYFQNEAQLDKSGLPSDRFFAERPEGSVSTLKIQRTQQEDSAVYLCASSLARGEGNEQFFGPGTRLTVL.

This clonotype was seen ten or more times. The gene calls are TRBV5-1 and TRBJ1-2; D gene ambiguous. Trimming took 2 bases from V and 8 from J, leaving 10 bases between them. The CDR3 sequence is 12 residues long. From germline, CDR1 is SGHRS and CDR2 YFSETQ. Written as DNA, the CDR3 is TGCGCCAGCAGCTTCTACGGAGGCGGCTACACCTTC. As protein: CASSFYGGGYTF.

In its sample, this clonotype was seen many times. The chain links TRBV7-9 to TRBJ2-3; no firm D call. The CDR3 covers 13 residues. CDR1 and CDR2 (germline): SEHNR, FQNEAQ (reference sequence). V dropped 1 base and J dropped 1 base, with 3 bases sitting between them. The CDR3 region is CASSLGRTDTQYF. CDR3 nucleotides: TGTGCCAGCAGCTTAGGCCGCACAGATACGCAGTATTTT.

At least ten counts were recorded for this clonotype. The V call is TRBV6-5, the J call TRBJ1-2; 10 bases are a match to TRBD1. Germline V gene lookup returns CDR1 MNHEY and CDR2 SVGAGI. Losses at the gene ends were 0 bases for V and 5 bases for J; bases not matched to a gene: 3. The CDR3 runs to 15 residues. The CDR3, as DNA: TGTGCCAGCAGTTACTCAGGACAGGGGGAATATGGCTACACCTTC. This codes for CASSYSGQGEYGYTF.

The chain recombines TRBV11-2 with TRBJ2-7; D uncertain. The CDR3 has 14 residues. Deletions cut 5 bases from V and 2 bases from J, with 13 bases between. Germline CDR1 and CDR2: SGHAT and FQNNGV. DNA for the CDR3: TGTGCCAGCAGCACAATAACATCTGCCTACGAGCAGTACTTC. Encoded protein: CASSTITSAYEQYF.

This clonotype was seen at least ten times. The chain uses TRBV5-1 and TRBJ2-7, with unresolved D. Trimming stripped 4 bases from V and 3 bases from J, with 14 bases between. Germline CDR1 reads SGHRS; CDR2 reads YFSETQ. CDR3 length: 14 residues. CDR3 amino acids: CASSVTLVGYEQYF. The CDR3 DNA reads TGCGCCAGCAGCGTGACTCTCGTGGGCTACGAGCAGTACTTC.

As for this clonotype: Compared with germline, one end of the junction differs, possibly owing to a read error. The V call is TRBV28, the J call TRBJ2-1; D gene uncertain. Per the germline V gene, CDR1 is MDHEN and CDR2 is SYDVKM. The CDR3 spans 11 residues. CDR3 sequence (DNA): TGTGCCAGCAATAGATACAATGACCAGTTCTTC. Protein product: CASNRYNDQFF. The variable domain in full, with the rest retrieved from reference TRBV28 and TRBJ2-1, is DVKVTQSSRYLVKRTGEKVFLECVQDMDHENMFWYRQDPGLGLRLIYFSYDVKMKEKGDIPEGYSVSREKKERFSLILESASTNQTSMYLCASNRYNDQFFGPGTRLTVL.

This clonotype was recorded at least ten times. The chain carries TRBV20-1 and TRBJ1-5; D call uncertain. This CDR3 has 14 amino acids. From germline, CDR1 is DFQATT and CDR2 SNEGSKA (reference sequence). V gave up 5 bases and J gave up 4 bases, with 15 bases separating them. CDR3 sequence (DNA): TGCAGTGCTTCCTACACGTTGCGTAATCAGCCCCAGCATTTT. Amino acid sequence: CSASYTLRNQPQHF.

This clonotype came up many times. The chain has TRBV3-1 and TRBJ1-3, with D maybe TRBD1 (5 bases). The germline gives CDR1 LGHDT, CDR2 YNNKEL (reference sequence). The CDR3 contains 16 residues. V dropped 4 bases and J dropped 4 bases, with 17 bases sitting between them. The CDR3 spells CASSRSLGVSGNTIYF. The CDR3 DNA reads TGTGCCAGCAGCCGCAGCCTAGGGGTCTCCGGAAACACCATATATTTT.

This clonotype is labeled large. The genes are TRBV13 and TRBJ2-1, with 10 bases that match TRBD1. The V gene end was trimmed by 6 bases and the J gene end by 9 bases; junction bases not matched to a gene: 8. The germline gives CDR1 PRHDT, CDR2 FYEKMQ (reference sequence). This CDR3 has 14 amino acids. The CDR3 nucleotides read TGTGCCAGCAGTATAGGACAGGGGGTAGGTGAGCAGTTCTTC. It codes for CASSIGQGVGEQFF.

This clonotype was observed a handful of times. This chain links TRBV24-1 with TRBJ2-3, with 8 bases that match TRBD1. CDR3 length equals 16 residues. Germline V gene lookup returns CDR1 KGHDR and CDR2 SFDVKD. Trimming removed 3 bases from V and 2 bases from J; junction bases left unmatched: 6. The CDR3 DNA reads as TGTGCCACCAGTGATCCAGGGGGCTCTGACACAGATACGCAGTATTTT. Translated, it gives CATSDPGGSDTDTQYF.

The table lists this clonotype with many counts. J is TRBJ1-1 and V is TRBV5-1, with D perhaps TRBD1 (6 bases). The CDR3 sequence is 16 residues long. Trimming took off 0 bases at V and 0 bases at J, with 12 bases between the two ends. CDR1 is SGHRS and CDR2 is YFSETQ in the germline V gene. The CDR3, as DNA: TGCGCCAGCAGCTTGGTAGGGGACACAGTGAACACTGAAGCTTTCTTT. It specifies CASSLVGDTVNTEAFF.

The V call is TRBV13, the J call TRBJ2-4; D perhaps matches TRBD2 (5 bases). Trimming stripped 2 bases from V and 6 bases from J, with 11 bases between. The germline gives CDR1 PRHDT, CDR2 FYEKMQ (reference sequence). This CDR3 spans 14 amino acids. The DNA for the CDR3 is TGTGCCAGCAGCTTAAGGCAGAGGGTAAACATTCAGTACTTC. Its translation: CASSLRQRVNIQYF.

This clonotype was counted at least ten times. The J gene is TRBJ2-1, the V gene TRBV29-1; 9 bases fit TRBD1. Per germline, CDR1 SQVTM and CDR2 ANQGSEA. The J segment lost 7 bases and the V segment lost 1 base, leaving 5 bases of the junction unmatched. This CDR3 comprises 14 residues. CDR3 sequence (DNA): TGCAGCGTTGAAGGGGGACAGGGAGGGAATGAGCAGTTCTTC. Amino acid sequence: CSVEGGQGGNEQFF.

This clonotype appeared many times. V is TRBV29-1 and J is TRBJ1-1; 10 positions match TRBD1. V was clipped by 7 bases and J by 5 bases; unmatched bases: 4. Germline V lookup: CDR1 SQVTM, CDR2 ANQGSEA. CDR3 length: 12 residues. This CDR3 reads CSGGQGRTEAFF. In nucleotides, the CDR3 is TGCAGCGGGGGACAGGGGCGGACTGAAGCTTTCTTT.

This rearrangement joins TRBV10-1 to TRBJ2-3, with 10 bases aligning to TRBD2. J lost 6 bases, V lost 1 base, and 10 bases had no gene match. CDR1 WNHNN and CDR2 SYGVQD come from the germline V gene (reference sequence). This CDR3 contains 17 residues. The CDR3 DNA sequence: TGCGCCAGCAGTGAGTTCAGGAGCGGGGGGGGCCGGGATACGCAGTATTTT. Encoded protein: CASSEFRSGGGRDTQYF.

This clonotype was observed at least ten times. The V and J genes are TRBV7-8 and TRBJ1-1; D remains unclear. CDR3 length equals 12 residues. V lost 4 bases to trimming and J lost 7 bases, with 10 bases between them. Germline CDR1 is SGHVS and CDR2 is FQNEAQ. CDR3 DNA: TGTGCCAGCAGCTACCATCCGTATGAAGCTTTCTTT. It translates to CASSYHPYEAFF.

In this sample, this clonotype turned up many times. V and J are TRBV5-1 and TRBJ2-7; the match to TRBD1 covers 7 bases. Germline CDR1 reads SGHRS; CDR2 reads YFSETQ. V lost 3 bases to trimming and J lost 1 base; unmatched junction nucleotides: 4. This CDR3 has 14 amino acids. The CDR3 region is CASSWTGSSYEQYF. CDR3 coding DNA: TGCGCCAGCAGCTGGACAGGAAGTTCCTACGAGCAGTACTTC.

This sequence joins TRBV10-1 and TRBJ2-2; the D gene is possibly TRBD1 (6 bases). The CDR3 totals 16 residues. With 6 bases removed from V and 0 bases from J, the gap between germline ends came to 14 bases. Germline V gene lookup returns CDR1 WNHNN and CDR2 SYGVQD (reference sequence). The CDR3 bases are TGCGCCAGCAGCCGCCAGACAGGACCGAACACCGGGGAGCTGTTTTTT. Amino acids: CASSRQTGPNTGELFF.

The CDR3, as DNA: TGTGCCAGCAGCTTACTTTCGGATACGCAGTATTTT. Protein sequence: CASSLLSDTQYF. The rearrangement uses TRBV7-9 and TRBJ2-3; D is unresolved. V was trimmed by 2 bases and J by 6 bases, leaving 6 bases between them. CDR1 and CDR2 (germline): SEHNR, FQNEAQ (reference sequence). The CDR3 spans 12 residues.

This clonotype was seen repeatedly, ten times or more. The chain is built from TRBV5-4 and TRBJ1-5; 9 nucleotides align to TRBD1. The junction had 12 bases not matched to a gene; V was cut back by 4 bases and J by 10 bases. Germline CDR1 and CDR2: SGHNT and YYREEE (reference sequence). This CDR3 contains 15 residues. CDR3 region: CASSRDRETYGPQHF. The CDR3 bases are TGTGCCAGCAGCCGGGACAGGGAGACTTATGGACCCCAGCATTTT.

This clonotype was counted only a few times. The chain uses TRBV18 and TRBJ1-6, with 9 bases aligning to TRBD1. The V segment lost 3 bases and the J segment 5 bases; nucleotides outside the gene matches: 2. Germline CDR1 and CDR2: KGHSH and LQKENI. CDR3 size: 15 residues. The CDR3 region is CASSPTGGDNSPLHF. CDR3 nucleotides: TGTGCCAGCTCACCTACAGGGGGCGATAATTCACCCCTCCACTTT.

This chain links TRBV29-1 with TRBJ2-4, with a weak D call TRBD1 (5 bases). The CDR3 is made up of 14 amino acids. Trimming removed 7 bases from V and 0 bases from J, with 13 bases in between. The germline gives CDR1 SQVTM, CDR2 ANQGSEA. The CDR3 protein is CSAPKGSAKNIQYF. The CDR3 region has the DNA TGCAGCGCCCCAAAGGGGTCAGCCAAAAACATTCAGTACTTC.